This TCR beta chain was profiled in a study of blood T cell repertoires in COVID-19. Overall study: Acute and convalescent COVID-19 specimens originated in the United States, Italy and Spain. The analysed material was cDNA or gDNA that came from T cells, B-cell-depleted T cells, or PBMCs.

The V and J ends lost 7 bases and 7 bases respectively, with 11 bases between them. Germline V lookup: CDR1 LNHDA, CDR2 SQIVND (reference sequence). The CDR3 covers 12 residues. Per the original data handling: Amplification with reference gene primers provided the estimates of nucleated cell counts. The method was immunoSEQ multiplex PCR; TCRdb's version includes in-frame clones alone and lacks a portion of them. V, J and clone size reflect that table, while D and trimming were determined from the DNA. The sample lists over 250,000 clones, about four fifths occurring once. This TCR was recovered from a human donor with COVID-19, enrolled during active disease. The donor label of this sample is uncertain. The chain joins TRBV19 to TRBJ1-5; D gene unclear. The sample consisted of peripheral blood. Written as DNA, the CDR3 is TGTGCCAGTACTGGAGGGTACCAGCCCCAGCATTTT. Translating gives CASTGGYQPQHF.